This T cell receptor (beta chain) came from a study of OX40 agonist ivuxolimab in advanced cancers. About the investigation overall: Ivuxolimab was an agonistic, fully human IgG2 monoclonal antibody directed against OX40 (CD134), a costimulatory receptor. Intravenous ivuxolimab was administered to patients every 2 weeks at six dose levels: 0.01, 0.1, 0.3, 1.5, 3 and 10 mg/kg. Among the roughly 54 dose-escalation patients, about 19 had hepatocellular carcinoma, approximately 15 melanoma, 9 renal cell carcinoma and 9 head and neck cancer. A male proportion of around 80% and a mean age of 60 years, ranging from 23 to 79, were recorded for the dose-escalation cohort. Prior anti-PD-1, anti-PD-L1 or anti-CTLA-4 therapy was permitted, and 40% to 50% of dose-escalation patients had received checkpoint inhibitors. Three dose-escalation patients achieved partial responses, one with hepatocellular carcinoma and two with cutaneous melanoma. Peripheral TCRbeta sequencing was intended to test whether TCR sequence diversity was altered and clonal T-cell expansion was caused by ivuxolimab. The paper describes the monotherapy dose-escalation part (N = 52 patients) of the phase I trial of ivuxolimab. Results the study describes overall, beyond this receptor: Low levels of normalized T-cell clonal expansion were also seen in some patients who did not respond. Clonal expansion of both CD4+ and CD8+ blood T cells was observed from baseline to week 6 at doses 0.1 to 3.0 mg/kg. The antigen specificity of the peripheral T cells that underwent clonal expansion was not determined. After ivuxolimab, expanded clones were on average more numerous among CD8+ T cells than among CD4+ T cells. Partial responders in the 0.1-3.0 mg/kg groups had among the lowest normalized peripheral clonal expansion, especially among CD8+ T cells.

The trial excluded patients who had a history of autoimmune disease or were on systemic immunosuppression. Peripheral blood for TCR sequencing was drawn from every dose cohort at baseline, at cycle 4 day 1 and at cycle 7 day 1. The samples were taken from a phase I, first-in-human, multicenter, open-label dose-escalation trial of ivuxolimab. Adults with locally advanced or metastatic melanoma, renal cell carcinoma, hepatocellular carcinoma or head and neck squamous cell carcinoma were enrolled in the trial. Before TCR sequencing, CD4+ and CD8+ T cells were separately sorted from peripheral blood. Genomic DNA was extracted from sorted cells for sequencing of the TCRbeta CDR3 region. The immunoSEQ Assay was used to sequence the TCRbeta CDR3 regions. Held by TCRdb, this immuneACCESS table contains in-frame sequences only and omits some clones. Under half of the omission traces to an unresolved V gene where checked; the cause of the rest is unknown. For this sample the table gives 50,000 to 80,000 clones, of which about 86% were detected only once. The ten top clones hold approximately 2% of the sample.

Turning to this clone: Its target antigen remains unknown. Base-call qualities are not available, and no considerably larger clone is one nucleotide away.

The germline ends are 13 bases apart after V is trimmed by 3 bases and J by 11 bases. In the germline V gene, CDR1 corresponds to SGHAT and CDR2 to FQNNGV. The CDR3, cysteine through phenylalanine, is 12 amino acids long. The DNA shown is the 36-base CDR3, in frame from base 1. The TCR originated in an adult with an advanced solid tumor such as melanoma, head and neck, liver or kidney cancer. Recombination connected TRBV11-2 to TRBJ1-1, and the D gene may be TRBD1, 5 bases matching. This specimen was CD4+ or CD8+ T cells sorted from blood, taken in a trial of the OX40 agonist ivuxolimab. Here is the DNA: TGTGCCAGCAGCTTCTTTCAGGGTGGGGCTTTCTTT. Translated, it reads CASSFFQGGAFF.